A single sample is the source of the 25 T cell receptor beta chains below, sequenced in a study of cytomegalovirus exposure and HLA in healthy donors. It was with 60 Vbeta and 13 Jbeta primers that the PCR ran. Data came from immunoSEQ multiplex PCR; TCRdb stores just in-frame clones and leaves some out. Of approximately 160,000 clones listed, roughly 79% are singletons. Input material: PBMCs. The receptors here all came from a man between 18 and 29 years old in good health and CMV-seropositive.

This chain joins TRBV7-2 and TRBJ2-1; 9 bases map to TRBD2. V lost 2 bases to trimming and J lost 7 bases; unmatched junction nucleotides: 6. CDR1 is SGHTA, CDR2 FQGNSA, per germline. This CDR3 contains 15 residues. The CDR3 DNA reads TGTGCCAGCAGCTTAAGCGGGAGGTCGGGAAATGAGCAGTTCTTC. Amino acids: CASSLSGRSGNEQFF.

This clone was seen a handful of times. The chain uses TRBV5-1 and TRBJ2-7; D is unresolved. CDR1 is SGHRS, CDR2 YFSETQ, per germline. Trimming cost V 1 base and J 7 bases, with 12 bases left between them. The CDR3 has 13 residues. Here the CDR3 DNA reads TGCGCCAGCAGCTTGCAAATCACGAGAGAGCAGTACTTC. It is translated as CASSLQITREQYF. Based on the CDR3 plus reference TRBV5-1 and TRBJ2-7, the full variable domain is KAGVTQTPRYLIKTRGQQVTLSCSPISGHRSVSWYQQTPGQGLQFLFEYFSETQRNKGNFPGRFSGRQFSNSRSEMNVSTLELGDSALYLCASSLQITREQYFGPGTRLTVT.

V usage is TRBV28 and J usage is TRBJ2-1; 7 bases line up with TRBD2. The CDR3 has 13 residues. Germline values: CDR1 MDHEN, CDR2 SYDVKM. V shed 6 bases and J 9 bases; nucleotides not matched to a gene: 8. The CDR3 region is CASRGVAGFEQFF. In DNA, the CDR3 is TGTGCCAGCAGAGGAGTAGCGGGCTTTGAGCAGTTCTTC.

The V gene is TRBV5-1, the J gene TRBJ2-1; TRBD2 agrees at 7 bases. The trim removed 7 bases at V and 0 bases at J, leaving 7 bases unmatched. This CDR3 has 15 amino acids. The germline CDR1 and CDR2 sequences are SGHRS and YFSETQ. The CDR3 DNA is TGCGCCAGCGGAGAGCGGGAAAACTCCTACAATGAGCAGTTCTTC. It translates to CASGERENSYNEQFF.

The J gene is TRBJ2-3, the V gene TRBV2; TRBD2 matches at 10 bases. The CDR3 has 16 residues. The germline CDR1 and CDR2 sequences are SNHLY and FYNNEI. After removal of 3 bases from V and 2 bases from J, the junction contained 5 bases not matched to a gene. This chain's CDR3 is CASSDGLAGDTDTQYF. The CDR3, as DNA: TGTGCCAGCAGTGATGGCCTAGCGGGAGACACAGATACGCAGTATTTT.

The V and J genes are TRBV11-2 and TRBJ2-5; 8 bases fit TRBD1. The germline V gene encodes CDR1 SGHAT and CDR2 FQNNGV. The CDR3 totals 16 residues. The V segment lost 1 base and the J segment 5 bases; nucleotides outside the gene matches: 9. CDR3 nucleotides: TGTGCCAGCAGCTTAGGCCTATCGCAGGGGGCCGAGACCCAGTACTTC. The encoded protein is CASSLGLSQGAETQYF.

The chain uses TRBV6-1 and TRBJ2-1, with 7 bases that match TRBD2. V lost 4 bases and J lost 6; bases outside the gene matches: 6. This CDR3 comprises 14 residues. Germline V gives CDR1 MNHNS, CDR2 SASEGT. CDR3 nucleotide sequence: TGTGCCAGCAGTGGGACTAGTGGGGGCAATGAGCAGTTCTTC. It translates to CASSGTSGGNEQFF.

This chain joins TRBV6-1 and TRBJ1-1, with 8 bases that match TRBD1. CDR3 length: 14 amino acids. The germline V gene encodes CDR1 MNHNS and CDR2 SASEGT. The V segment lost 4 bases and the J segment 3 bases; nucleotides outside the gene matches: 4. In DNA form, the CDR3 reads TGTGCCAGCAGTGCGAACAGGGGGGACACTGAAGCTTTCTTT. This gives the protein CASSANRGDTEAFF.

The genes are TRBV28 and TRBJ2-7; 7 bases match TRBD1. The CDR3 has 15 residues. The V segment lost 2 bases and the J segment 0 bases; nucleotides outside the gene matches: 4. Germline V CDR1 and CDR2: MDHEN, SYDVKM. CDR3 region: CASSLPGQISYEQYF. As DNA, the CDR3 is TGTGCCAGCAGTTTACCGGGACAGATCTCCTACGAGCAGTACTTC. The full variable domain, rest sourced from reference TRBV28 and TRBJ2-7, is DVKVTQSSRYLVKRTGEKVFLECVQDMDHENMFWYRQDPGLGLRLIYFSYDVKMKEKGDIPEGYSVSREKKERFSLILESASTNQTSMYLCASSLPGQISYEQYFGPGTRLTVT.

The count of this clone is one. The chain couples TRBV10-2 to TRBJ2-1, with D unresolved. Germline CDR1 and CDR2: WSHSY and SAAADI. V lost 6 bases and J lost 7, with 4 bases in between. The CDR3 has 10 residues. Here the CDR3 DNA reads TGCGCCAGCAGGAGTAATGAGCAGTTCTTC. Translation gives CASRSNEQFF.

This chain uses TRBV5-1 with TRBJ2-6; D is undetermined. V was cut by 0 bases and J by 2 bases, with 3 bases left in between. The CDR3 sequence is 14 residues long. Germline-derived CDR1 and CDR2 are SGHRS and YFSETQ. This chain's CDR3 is CASSLGAGANVLTF. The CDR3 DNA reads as TGCGCCAGCAGCTTGGGAGCTGGGGCCAACGTCCTGACTTTC. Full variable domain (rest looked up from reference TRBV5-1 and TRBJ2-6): KAGVTQTPRYLIKTRGQQVTLSCSPISGHRSVSWYQQTPGQGLQFLFEYFSETQRNKGNFPGRFSGRQFSNSRSEMNVSTLELGDSALYLCASSLGAGANVLTFGAGSRLTVL.

This CDR3 is CSVEAGDETNEKLFF. The CDR3 DNA reads TGCAGCGTTGAGGCGGGTGATGAGACTAATGAAAAACTGTTTTTT. This sequence joins TRBV29-1 and TRBJ1-4; D unclear. Trimming took off 3 bases at V and 2 bases at J, with 13 bases between the two ends. This CDR3 spans 15 amino acids. Germline values: CDR1 SQVTM, CDR2 ANQGSEA.

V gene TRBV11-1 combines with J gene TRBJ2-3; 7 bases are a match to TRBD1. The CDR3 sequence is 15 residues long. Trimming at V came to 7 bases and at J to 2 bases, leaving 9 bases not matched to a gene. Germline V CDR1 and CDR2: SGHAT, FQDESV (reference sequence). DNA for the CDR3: TGTGCCAGCACTCTCCGGGACAGTTACACAGATACGCAGTATTTT. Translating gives CASTLRDSYTDTQYF.

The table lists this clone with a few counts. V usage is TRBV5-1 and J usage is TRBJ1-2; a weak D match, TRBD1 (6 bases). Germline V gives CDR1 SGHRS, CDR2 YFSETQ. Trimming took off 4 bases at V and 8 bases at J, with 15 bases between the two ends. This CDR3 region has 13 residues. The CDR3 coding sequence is TGCGCCAGCAGCCTGGACAGCCGCGTAGGCTACACCTTC. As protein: CASSLDSRVGYTF.

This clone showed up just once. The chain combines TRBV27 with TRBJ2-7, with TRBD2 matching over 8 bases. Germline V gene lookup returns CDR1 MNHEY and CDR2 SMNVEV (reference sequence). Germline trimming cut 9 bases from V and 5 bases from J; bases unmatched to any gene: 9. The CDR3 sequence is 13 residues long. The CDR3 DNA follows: TGTGCCAGTTGGGGGACTAGAGTCGACGAGCAGTACTTC. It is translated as CASWGTRVDEQYF.

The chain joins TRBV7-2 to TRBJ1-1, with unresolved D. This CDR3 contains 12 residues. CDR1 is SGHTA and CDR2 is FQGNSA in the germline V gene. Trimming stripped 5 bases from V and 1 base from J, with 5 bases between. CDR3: CASSRGNTEAFF. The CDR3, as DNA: TGTGCCAGCAGCCGAGGGAACACTGAAGCTTTCTTT.

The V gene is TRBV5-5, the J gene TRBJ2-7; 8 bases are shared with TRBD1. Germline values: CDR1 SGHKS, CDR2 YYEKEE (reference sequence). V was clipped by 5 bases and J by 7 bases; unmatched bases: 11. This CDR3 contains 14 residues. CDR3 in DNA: TGTGCCAGCAGTTGGCTTGACAGGGGTGGTGAGCAGTACTTC. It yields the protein CASSWLDRGGEQYF. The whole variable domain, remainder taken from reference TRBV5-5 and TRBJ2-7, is DAGVTQSPTHLIKTRGQQVTLRCSPISGHKSVSWYQQVLGQGPQFIFQYYEKEERGRGNFPDRFSARQFPNYSSELNVNALLLGDSALYLCASSWLDRGGEQYFGPGTRLTVT.

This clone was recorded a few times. Here the CDR3 DNA reads TGTGCCAGCAGTGGCCCCGCCGGAGGGTTTGGAAAACTGTTTTTT. Amino acids: CASSGPAGGFGKLFF. The genes are TRBV25-1 and TRBJ1-4; the D is unclear. The V gene lost 4 bases and the J gene lost 10 bases, with 19 bases spanning the gap. Germline loops: CDR1 MGHDK, CDR2 SYGVNS. The CDR3 is made up of 15 amino acids.

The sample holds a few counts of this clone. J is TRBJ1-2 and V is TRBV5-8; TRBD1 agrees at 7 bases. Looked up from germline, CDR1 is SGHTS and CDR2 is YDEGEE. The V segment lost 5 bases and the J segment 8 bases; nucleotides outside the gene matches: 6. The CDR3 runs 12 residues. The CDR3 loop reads CASRDRSKGYTF. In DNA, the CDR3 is TGTGCCAGCAGGGACAGGTCGAAGGGCTACACCTTC.

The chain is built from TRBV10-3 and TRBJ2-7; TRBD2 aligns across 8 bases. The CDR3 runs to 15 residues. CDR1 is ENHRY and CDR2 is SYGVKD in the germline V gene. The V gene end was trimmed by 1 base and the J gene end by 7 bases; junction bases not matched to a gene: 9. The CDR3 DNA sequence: TGTGCCATCAGTGAGTTTAGCGGGGAGGCCGGAGAGCAGTACTTC. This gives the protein CAISEFSGEAGEQYF.

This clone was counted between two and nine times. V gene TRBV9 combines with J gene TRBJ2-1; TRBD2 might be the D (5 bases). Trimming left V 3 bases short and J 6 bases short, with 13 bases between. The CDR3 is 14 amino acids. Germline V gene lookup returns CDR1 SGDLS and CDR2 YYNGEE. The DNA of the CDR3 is TGTGCCAGCAGCGGAGGGAAGGGATTCAATGAGCAGTTCTTC. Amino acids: CASSGGKGFNEQFF.

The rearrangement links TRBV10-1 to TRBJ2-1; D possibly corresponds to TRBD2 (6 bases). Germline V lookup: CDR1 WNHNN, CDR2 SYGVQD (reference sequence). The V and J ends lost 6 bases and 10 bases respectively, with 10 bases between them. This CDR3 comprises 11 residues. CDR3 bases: TGCGCCAGCAGCGGGAGTAGCGAGCAGTTCTTC. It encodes CASSGSSEQFF.

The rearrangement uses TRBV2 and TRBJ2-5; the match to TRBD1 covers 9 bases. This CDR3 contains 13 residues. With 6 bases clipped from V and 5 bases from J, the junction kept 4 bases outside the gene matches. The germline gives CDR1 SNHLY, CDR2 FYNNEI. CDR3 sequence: CASRDRGEETQYF. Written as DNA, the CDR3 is TGTGCCAGCAGGGACAGGGGAGAGGAGACCCAGTACTTC.

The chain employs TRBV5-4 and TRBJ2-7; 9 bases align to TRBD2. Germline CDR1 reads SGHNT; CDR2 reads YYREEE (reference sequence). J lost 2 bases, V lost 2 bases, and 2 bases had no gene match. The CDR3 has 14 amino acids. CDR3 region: CASSFSGSAYEQYF. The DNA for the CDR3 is TGTGCCAGCAGCTTTAGCGGGAGCGCCTACGAGCAGTACTTC. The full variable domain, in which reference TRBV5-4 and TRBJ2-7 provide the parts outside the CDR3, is ETGVTQSPTHLIKTRGQQVTLRCSSQSGHNTVSWYQQALGQGPQFIFQYYREEENGRGNFPPRFSGLQFPNYSSELNVNALELDDSALYLCASSFSGSAYEQYFGPGTRLTVT.

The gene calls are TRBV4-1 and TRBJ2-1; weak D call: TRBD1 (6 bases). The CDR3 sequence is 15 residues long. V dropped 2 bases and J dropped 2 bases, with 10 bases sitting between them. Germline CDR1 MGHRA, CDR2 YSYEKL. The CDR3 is CASSQSQGPYNEQFF. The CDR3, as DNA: TGCGCCAGCAGCCAATCGCAGGGGCCCTACAATGAGCAGTTCTTC.